This T cell receptor beta chain was recorded in a study of shared clonotypes between healthy human individuals. The repertoire was sequenced with immunoSEQ multiplex PCR; TCRdb's copy has only in-frame clones and lacks some. This table holds under 1,100,000 clones, around 78% found once. V was trimmed by 0 bases and J by 5 bases, leaving 14 bases between them. The CDR3 extends over 15 amino acids. Per germline, CDR1 LNHNV and CDR2 YYDKDF (reference sequence). Study observations and caveats: Across a handful of donors, naive CD4 shared approximately 4.5%, naive CD8 3.5% to 4%, memory CD4 more than 2%, memory CD8 0.4% to 0.5%.

As concerns this clone: Its matching antigen is unknown.

This clonotype was sampled from a young man in good health. Some clones in this sample may be carry-over from other donors' samples. The V and J genes are TRBV15 and TRBJ2-7; D unclear. The sample consisted of memory CD4+ T cells from PBMCs. The subset was: CD45RA-negative fraction. CDR3 protein: CATSRDRAGNNEQYF. Here the CDR3 DNA reads TGTGCCACCAGCAGAGATCGCGCAGGTAATAACGAGCAGTACTTC.